This T cell receptor (beta chain) was observed in a study of cytomegalovirus exposure and HLA in healthy donors (dated by TCRdb to between 2016 and 2019). In terms of the full investigation: According to an earlier analysis of a few hundred of the donors, 150 million to 200 million T cells yielded 90 million to 130 million unique TCR beta sequences and more than 250 Gb of sequence data. Approximately 300 gigabases of sequencing data and around 87 million unique TCR sequences were included in an early release covering under 650 HLA-typed donors. The genetic ancestry cluster associated with self-reported Caucasian donors included 81% of the 300 to 450 genotyped donors. The study was designed to test whether signatures of past pathogen exposure could be identified by cataloging public T cell receptors. Using immunosequencing, the study profiled T cell repertoires from about 610 subjects and related those repertoires to cytomegalovirus serostatus. A separate validation cohort of approximately 120 different subjects was used in addition to the 666-subject first cohort. The study combined high-throughput TCR immunosequencing, statistical association of individual TCRs with disease status, and machine learning to predict cytomegalovirus infection status. A later analysis re-examined previously published TCR beta repertoires from 500 to 700 donors and added high-resolution HLA genotyping to investigate patterns of TCR occurrence. The later analysis used no new phenotypic data to find candidate immune exposures, relying instead on TCR beta sequences and their occurrence across donors. An earlier analysis of 587 of the donors used high-throughput TCR beta sequencing to judge whether each TCR beta V gene segment behaved as functional or pseudogenic. Donor age, sex, ethnicity and CMV serostatus were compiled alongside the repertoire data. A later genetic analysis took genome-wide SNP genotypes for about three fifths of the 666 donors and used that subset as a discovery cohort. Every repertoire in the discovery cohort had been generated on one and the same sequencing platform. Class I and class II HLA loci were covered by the typing at four-digit resolution. The number of typed donors differed by locus: about 629-640 for A, B, C, DRB1 and DQB1; 522 for DQA1; about 600 for DPA1; and 450 to 480 for DPB1. Because of strong linkage in the cohort, roughly five DR-DQ haplotypes were treated as single units for association and clustering. On average, 235,054 unique TCR beta nucleotide sequences were sequenced per donor among fewer than 500 genotyped donors of the cohort, with roughly a sixth of those sequences being non-productive. What the authors observed across the whole study: In a later analysis, the rate of TCR association differed among HLA loci, with DRB1 alleles having the most associated TCRs and HLA-C alleles having the fewest. According to a later analysis, parvovirus B19, influenza, CMV and Epstein-Barr virus appeared linked to several top co-occurrence clusters. Cytomegalovirus status was reported to be diagnosed by the classifier with high specificity and sensitivity in both the original and validation cohorts. Broadly in line with IMGT annotations, most TCR beta V segments showed up in productive rearrangements about 90% or about 30% of the time in an earlier analysis of several hundred of the donors. A later analysis found that HLA-associated TCR beta chains were more clonally expanded and had lower generation probabilities than equally common non-associated chains. A further reported finding was that TCR beta sequences accurately predicted the HLA-A and HLA-B alleles for most subjects in the first cohort. A later genetic analysis associated a missense DCLRE1C variant with V-gene and J-gene trimming of TCR beta chains, and an independent cohort replicated the association. While some public TCRs were present in many individuals, most TCR sequences turned up only very rarely across donors. Because counts were too low, seventeen rarely observed V segments, including chromosome 9 orphons, were left out of the earlier analysis of approximately 580 of the donors. Immune exposure information for the cohort was limited to CMV serostatus. A later analysis found that most CMV-associated TCR beta chains appeared HLA-restricted, with HLA associations seemingly driven largely by CMV exposure. In vitro tests confirmed that a few of the cytomegalovirus-associated TCR beta chains recognize cytomegalovirus antigens. Assigning TCR associations to individual alleles was difficult when HLA alleles, especially DR and DQ, strongly co-occurred. Because some donors lacked HLA typing at each locus, the association tests relied only on the typed subset. The authors suggested that the approach could potentially be extended to other disease states and immunological phenotypes. Compared with the approximately 720-donor mean, donors in an Asian-associated ancestry cluster had fewer N-insertions in productive TCRs, according to a later genetic analysis. Linkage disequilibrium might explain the correlated functional status among segregating V segments, but an unknown experimental factor could not be excluded. The 87-base-pair reads could not distinguish some IMGT-functional V segments, including TRBV6-2 and TRBV6-3, so those segments were excluded. The sequencing pipeline was judged likely to have produced a cluster of highly shared sequence variants as a technical artifact. A later analysis associated 16,951 TCR beta sequences with specific HLA alleles at a false discovery rate of 0.05. Sequencing depth was assumed to be roughly uniform across donors in the presence/absence analyses, though that assumption may not hold. The cohort was sequenced for TCR beta chains only, and without alpha or paired-chain data the features that could be detected were limited. A total of some 180 TCR beta chains were listed by the study as associated with cytomegalovirus.

The cohort consisted of 600 to 750 healthy bone marrow donors. Cohort members were all nominally healthy when sampled, although unrecorded immune exposures were likely present. The donor tested CMV seronegative, placing the donor among the approximately 400 seronegative members of the cohort. Every donor gave a peripheral blood sample, and the peripheral blood mononuclear cells from that sample were used for TCR beta sequencing. Genomic DNA extraction from the blood cell samples was performed with the Qiagen DNeasy Blood Extraction Kit. About this clone itself: The specificity of this receptor is unknown. There are no base qualities to consult, and no much larger clone falls within one base.

The junction shows trimming of 5 bases on V and 3 bases on J, and the gene matches do not reach 10 bases of it. CDR1 is given as MNHEY and CDR2 as SMNVEV, both from the germline V gene (reference sequence). Including cysteine and phenylalanine, the CDR3 has 16 amino acids. Just CDR3 DNA is preserved here, 48 bases in frame from base 1. Preparation of the library involved the immunoSEQ multiplex PCR assay. The multiplex PCR relied on a mix of 60 forward primers for TCR Vbeta segments and 13 reverse primers for TCR Jbeta segments. Amplification of the CDR3 region of rearranged TCR beta genes was performed with a multiplex PCR assay on genomic DNA. On the Illumina HiSeq System, the amplified TCR beta libraries were sequenced as 87-base-pair reads. In the paper's pipeline: A later analysis counted some 80 million unique TCR beta chains across the 666 repertoires, and 10 million to 11 million of these chains were shared by at least two donors. Raw reads were error-corrected and collapsed into unique sequences with a nearest-neighbor algorithm that merged closely related sequences to remove PCR and sequencing errors. CDR3 sequences were aligned to IMGT reference sequences to assign V, D and J gene segments. Each retained sequence needed at least a six-nucleotide match to both a V gene segment and a J gene segment. Rearrangements were classified as productive when the CDR3 lacked stop codons and remained in frame with V and J, and all other rearrangements were classified as non-productive. CDR3 was defined according to IMGT convention as the region running from the second conserved V-encoded cysteine to the conserved J-encoded phenylalanine. In an earlier analysis of approximately 500 of the donors, sequences lacking an unambiguous match to a single V gene segment were excluded. An earlier analysis of several hundred of the donors called V segments functional above 56.7% productive rearrangements and segregating when the between-donor standard deviation exceeded 5%. To diagnose cytomegalovirus status from the catalog of TCR beta chain sequences, a statistical classification framework was built. In a later analysis, TCR nucleotide sequences were compared against IMGT/GENE-DB human TR gene sequences so that V and J genes could be assigned. In a later analysis, CDR3 sequences and most-parsimonious VDJ recombination scenarios were assigned using the TCRdist pipeline. A later analysis defined each TCR beta chain by its CDR3 amino acid sequence plus V-gene family, and excluded reads lacking a unique V-gene family. As a way to deal with suspected cross-contamination and a sequencing artifact, a later analysis dropped approximately 570 nucleotide sequences that were highly shared and had low generation probability. For each public chain, a later analysis derived a clonal expansion index from normalized ranks of inferred template counts within each repertoire. A later analysis computed generation probabilities with a VDJ recombination model fitted to out-of-frame rearrangements, and checked the results against IGoR. Hypergeometric tests were used in a later analysis to score TCR-TCR, TCR-HLA and TCR-CMV co-occurrence, with a repertoire-size bias correction applied to the TCR pairs. To estimate false discovery rates, a later analysis permuted the HLA or CMV assignments 20 times. In a later analysis, co-occurring TCRs were grouped using DBSCAN, with TCRdist sequence similarity added in when clustering inside HLA-allele-positive subsets. For co-occurrence clustering, repertoires with fewer than 30,000 or more than 120,000 public chains were excluded, along with roughly five repertoires with anomalous nucleotide sharing. TCRdb obtained this table from immuneACCESS and retained in-frame rearrangements with V and J assigned. These tables miss some clones; where compared with another copy, unresolved V genes account for less than half of the shortfall, and the remainder is unexplained. V, J and clone size reflect that table, while D and trimming were determined from the DNA. The sample yields 150,000 to 250,000 clones; around three quarters were counted once. 1.5% to 2% of the sample rests with the top ten.

This chain joins TRBV27 to TRBJ1-2; 9 middle bases align to TRBD1. The clonotype was recovered from a man between 25 and 39 years old in good health and CMV-seronegative. The sequenced sample was PBMCs. The sequenced DNA: TGTGCCAGCAGTACAAAACGGGACAGGGCGTACTATGGCTACACCTTC. Protein translation: CASSTKRDRAYYGYTF.